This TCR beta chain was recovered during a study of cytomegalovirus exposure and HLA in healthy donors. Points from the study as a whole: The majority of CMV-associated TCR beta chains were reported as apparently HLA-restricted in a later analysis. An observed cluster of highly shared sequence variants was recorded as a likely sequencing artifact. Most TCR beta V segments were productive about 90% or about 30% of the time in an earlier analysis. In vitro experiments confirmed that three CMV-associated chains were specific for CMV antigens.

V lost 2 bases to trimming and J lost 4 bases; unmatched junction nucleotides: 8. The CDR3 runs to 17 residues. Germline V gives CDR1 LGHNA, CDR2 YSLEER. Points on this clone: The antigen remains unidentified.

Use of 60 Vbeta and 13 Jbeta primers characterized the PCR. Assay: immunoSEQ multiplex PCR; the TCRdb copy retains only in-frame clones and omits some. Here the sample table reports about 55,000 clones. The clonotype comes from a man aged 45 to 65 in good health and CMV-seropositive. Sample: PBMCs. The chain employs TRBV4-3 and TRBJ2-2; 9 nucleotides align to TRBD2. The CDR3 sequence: CASSQNSGRRGTGELFF. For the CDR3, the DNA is TGCGCCAGCAGCCAAAATAGCGGGAGACGCGGCACCGGGGAGCTGTTTTTT.